Below are 23 T cell receptor beta chains sequenced from a single sample in a study of early T cells in non-severe SARS-CoV-2 infection. MiXCR, run by TCRdb on the 5' RACE reads, gives a single entry per CDR3 protein. The table includes 30,000 to 35,000 distinct CDR3 sequences, approximately 4.3% detected once. The specimen sequenced was whole blood. All receptors come from an adult who was a healthcare worker with PCR-confirmed SARS-CoV-2 infection or an uninfected control (not recorded which).

The V gene is TRBV11-1, the J gene TRBJ2-1; no clear D. Germline CDR1 SGHAT, CDR2 FQDESV (reference sequence). Between the trimmed V and J ends, which lost 5 bases and 2 bases, there was a span of 10 bases. The CDR3 is 14 amino acids. The CDR3 region has the DNA TGTGCCAGCAGCCCCCTTCTGACCTACAATGAGCAGTTCTTC. As protein: CASSPLLTYNEQFF.

The sample holds many counts of this clonotype. The rearrangement links TRBV28 to TRBJ2-7, with 9 bases fitting TRBD2. Losses at the gene ends were 6 bases for V and 4 bases for J; bases not matched to a gene: 7. Germline CDR1 MDHEN, CDR2 SYDVKM. CDR3 length: 14 amino acids. CDR3 DNA: TGTGCCAGCAGCGTGGGTAGCGGGGGATACGAGCAGTACTTC. Translation gives CASSVGSGGYEQYF.

In its sample, this clonotype was seen a few times. This rearrangement joins TRBV29-1 to TRBJ2-1; the match to TRBD2 covers 8 bases. V lost 7 bases to trimming and J lost 6 bases; unmatched junction nucleotides: 8. The CDR3 covers 13 residues. Germline CDR1 reads SQVTM; CDR2 reads ANQGSEA. DNA for the CDR3: TGCAGCGAGAGCGGGAGCCTGGGCAATGAGCAGTTCTTC. Its protein product is CSESGSLGNEQFF.

Ten or more counts support this clonotype. The J gene is TRBJ1-6, the V gene TRBV14, with D unclear. Looked up from germline, CDR1 is SGHDN and CDR2 is FVKESK. The ends were cut back, 1 base at V and 9 bases at J, with 4 bases in the middle. This CDR3 is built from 12 residues. The CDR3 region has the DNA TGTGCCAGCAGCCAAGCCGTTTCACCCCTCCACTTT. Translation: CASSQAVSPLHF.

In its sample, this clonotype was seen a few times. The chain has TRBV29-1 and TRBJ2-5, with D maybe TRBD1 (5 bases). Trimming removed 5 bases at V and 5 bases at J, with 9 bases between. Germline loops: CDR1 SQVTM, CDR2 ANQGSEA. This CDR3 is 11 amino acids long. The CDR3 loop is CSVYRWETQYF. For the CDR3, the DNA is TGCAGCGTTTACAGGTGGGAGACCCAGTACTTC.

This clonotype was seen ten or more times. This sequence joins TRBV28 and TRBJ1-5, with D perhaps TRBD1 (6 bases). The CDR3 consists of 13 residues. Trimming left V 6 bases short and J 4 bases short, with 10 bases between. Germline-derived CDR1 and CDR2 are MDHEN and SYDVKM. Written as DNA, the CDR3 is TGTGCCAGCAGACGGACAGTTAATCAGCCCCAGCATTTT. This translates into CASRRTVNQPQHF.

This clonotype has at least ten counts. V and J are TRBV28 and TRBJ2-7, with TRBD2 matching 10 bases. Germline V gives CDR1 MDHEN, CDR2 SYDVKM. Losses at the gene ends were 5 bases for V and 2 bases for J; bases not matched to a gene: 21. The CDR3 length is 20 residues. In nucleotides, the CDR3 is TGTGCCAGCAGTCCTCATTCCGTGGGACTAGCGCCGAGCCGTCCCTACGAGCAGTACTTC. Encoded protein: CASSPHSVGLAPSRPYEQYF.

The chain uses TRBV5-1 and TRBJ1-5; D is unclear. In germline, CDR1 is SGHRS, CDR2 YFSETQ. The CDR3 consists of 15 residues. Between the trimmed V and J ends, which lost 0 bases and 6 bases, there was a span of 13 bases. For the CDR3, the DNA is TGCGCCAGCAGCTTGGAGGGCCAGCCCGGTCAGCCCCAGCATTTT. It is translated as CASSLEGQPGQPQHF.

This clonotype appeared many times. The genes are TRBV6-5 and TRBJ2-2; the D gene is possibly TRBD1 (6 bases). The germline V gene encodes CDR1 MNHEY and CDR2 SVGAGI. Trimming took 2 bases from V and 1 from J, leaving 8 bases between them. This CDR3 region has 15 residues. CDR3 in amino acids: CASSYGGQNTGELFF. The CDR3 bases are TGTGCCAGCAGTTACGGGGGACAGAACACCGGGGAGCTGTTTTTT.

In this sample, this clonotype turned up many times. The chain has TRBV5-6 and TRBJ2-2; D may be TRBD1 (5 bases). Per the germline V gene, CDR1 is SGHDT and CDR2 is YYEEEE. V was cut by 0 bases and J by 1 base, with 7 bases left in between. The CDR3 consists of 15 residues. The CDR3 loop is CASSLVTGNTGELFF. CDR3 in DNA: TGTGCCAGCAGCTTGGTAACAGGGAACACCGGGGAGCTGTTTTTT. The variable domain in full, completed from reference TRBV5-6 and TRBJ2-2, reads DAGVTQSPTHLIKTRGQQVTLRCSPKSGHDTVSWYQQALGQGPQFIFQYYEEEERQRGNFPDRFSGHQFPNYSSELNVNALLLGDSALYLCASSLVTGNTGELFFGEGSRLTVL.

This clonotype was seen ten or more times. This chain links TRBV5-1 with TRBJ2-2; possible D gene TRBD1, 6 bases. V was cut by 1 base and J by 5 bases, with 12 bases left in between. The CDR3 totals 15 residues. Germline V gene lookup returns CDR1 SGHRS and CDR2 YFSETQ. CDR3 sequence: CASSLSTGRTGELFF. CDR3 nucleotides: TGCGCCAGCAGCTTGTCCACAGGGCGGACCGGGGAGCTGTTTTTT.

The table lists this clonotype with many counts. This chain links TRBV10-3 with TRBJ2-3; no clear D gene. V lost 3 bases and J lost 0, with 10 bases in between. The CDR3 runs 15 residues. Germline V gives CDR1 ENHRY, CDR2 SYGVKD. CDR3 in DNA: TGTGCCATCAGTGACCGGACGCCTAGCACAGATACGCAGTATTTT. Translated: CAISDRTPSTDTQYF.

About this clonotype: This may be a read error, as it is one base from a much larger clone. In nucleotides, the CDR3 is TGTGCCAGCAGTTCCCCTCTTAGGACATCTATTCGAGAGACCCAGTACTTC. This encodes CASSSPLRTSIRETQYF. The V gene is TRBV28, the J gene TRBJ2-5, with D possibly TRBD1 on 5 matching bases. Germline loops: CDR1 MDHEN, CDR2 SYDVKM. The CDR3 extends over 17 amino acids. V was clipped by 4 bases and J by 4 bases, with 22 bases between them.

Many counts were recorded for this clonotype. The V and J genes are TRBV6-4 and TRBJ2-6, with D uncertain. V shed 2 bases and J shed 0 bases, with 2 bases lying between them. The CDR3 totals 14 residues. Germline values: CDR1 MRHNA, CDR2 SNTAGT. For the CDR3, the DNA is TGTGCCAGCAGTGACAACTCTGGGGCCAACGTCCTGACTTTC. Protein: CASSDNSGANVLTF.

The table lists this clonotype with many counts. The V call is TRBV29-1, the J call TRBJ1-2; the D gene is possibly TRBD1 (5 bases). Between the trimmed V and J ends, which lost 6 bases and 5 bases, there was a span of 13 bases. The germline V gene has CDR1 SQVTM and CDR2 ANQGSEA. The CDR3 is 12 residues long. The CDR3 sequence: CSVSQDRYGYTF. CDR3 nucleotides: TGCAGCGTCTCTCAAGACAGATATGGCTACACCTTC.

In its sample, this clonotype was seen many times. Here the CDR3 DNA reads TGCAGCGTTGAGGGGGCCGACTCCGGGGAGCTGTTTTTT. Protein product: CSVEGADSGELFF. V and J are TRBV29-1 and TRBJ2-2, with TRBD1 as a possible D gene (6 bases). Germline V gives CDR1 SQVTM, CDR2 ANQGSEA. Trimming left V 3 bases short and J 6 bases short, with 11 bases between. The CDR3 runs to 13 residues.

There are many counts of this clonotype. This chain connects TRBV5-1 to TRBJ2-1, with TRBD2 identical over 13 bases. Germline CDR1 reads SGHRS; CDR2 reads YFSETQ. CDR3 length equals 14 residues. V gave up 5 bases and J gave up 9 bases; unmatched junction bases: 5. CDR3 region: CASRGLAGISEQFF. CDR3 DNA sequence: TGCGCCAGCAGGGGACTAGCGGGAATCAGTGAGCAGTTCTTC.

The chain employs TRBV20-1 and TRBJ2-1; D is perhaps TRBD1 (7 bases). The CDR3 is made up of 18 amino acids. V shed 3 bases and J shed 9 bases, with 30 bases lying between them. CDR1 is DFQATT and CDR2 is SNEGSKA in the germline V gene (reference sequence). CDR3 sequence (DNA): TGCAGTGCTAGGAGGCATAACCAGGGGGGAAGACTAGAGGGTGAGCAGTTCTTC. It translates to CSARRHNQGGRLEGEQFF.

This clonotype appeared many times. This chain joins TRBV12-3 or TRBV12-4 and TRBJ2-1; no clear D. The length of the CDR3 is 12 residues. V was cut by 4 bases and J by 9 bases, with 10 bases left in between. The CDR3 sequence: CASSSAPLEQFF. CDR3 sequence (DNA): TGTGCCAGCAGTTCCGCGCCCCTTGAGCAGTTCTTC.

This clonotype came up a few times. V usage is TRBV28 and J usage is TRBJ2-4; D unresolved. The CDR3 covers 13 residues. The germline V and J ends were trimmed by 6 bases and 2 bases, with 8 bases remaining between them. Per germline, CDR1 MDHEN and CDR2 SYDVKM. The CDR3 here is CASSESTKNIQYF. The CDR3 DNA sequence: TGTGCCAGCAGCGAGAGTACCAAAAACATTCAGTACTTC.

The chain combines TRBV5-1 with TRBJ1-1, with D perhaps TRBD1 (5 bases). The V end lost 4 bases, the J end lost 6 bases, and 10 bases lay between the germline ends. From germline, CDR1 is SGHRS and CDR2 YFSETQ. The CDR3 is made up of 12 amino acids. CDR3 sequence reads: CASSPTGPEAFF. The CDR3, as DNA: TGCGCCAGCAGCCCGACGGGGCCTGAAGCTTTCTTT.

This clonotype was seen a handful of times. Here the CDR3 reads CSARAPPRPSYNEQFF. The CDR3 nucleotides read TGCAGTGCTAGAGCCCCCCCTCGTCCCTCCTACAATGAGCAGTTCTTC. This chain connects TRBV20-1 to TRBJ2-1; D is uncertain. The V gene's germline CDR1 is DFQATT and CDR2 SNEGSKA (reference sequence). V was pared by 1 base and J by 0 bases, with 13 bases between. There are 16 residues in the CDR3.

The sample holds many counts of this clonotype. J is TRBJ1-5 and V is TRBV7-9; D call uncertain. V dropped 5 bases and J dropped 2 bases, with 16 bases sitting between them. The CDR3 contains 16 residues. Per the germline V gene, CDR1 is SEHNR and CDR2 is FQNEAQ (reference sequence). The CDR3 nucleotides are TGTGCCAGCAGCCCCTCTTCTTCGGCCCGCAATCAGCCCCAGCATTTT. It yields the protein CASSPSSSARNQPQHF.